The clone carrying this TCR beta chain was detected many times. This entry is derived from a study of human T cells and chemical hapten exposure. Unfractionated whole blood yielded the extracted total RNA. The library attached unique molecular identifiers to individual cDNA molecules. MiXCR, run by TCRdb on the 5' RACE reads, gives a single entry per CDR3 protein. This sample has 81,000 or so distinct CDR3 sequences; about 8.4% occur once, and the top ten carry approximately 2.3%. This CDR3 has 15 amino acids. V lost 5 bases to trimming and J lost 0 bases; unmatched junction nucleotides: 6. In germline, CDR1 is MNHEY, CDR2 SMNVEV (reference sequence).

This sequence joins TRBV27 and TRBJ2-7, with 8 bases that match TRBD2. The sequence was collected from a male donor in good health. CDR3 sequence reads: CASSLRGAVSYEQYF. CDR3 sequence (DNA): TGTGCCAGCAGTCTGCGGGGGGCCGTCTCCTACGAGCAGTACTTC.